The next 26 T cell receptor beta chains were all read from a single sample in a study of blood T cell repertoires in COVID-19. Method: immunoSEQ multiplex PCR; TCRdb's copy keeps in-frame clones and lacks some. The sample carries 80,000 to 95,000 clones, about 85% recorded once. Sequencing input: peripheral blood. The receptors here all came from an elderly man with acute or convalescent COVID-19.

The V and J genes are TRBV6-5 and TRBJ2-7; D might be TRBD2 (6 bases). The CDR3 consists of 14 residues. Germline V gives CDR1 MNHEY, CDR2 SVGAGI. The V end was cut by 6 bases, the J end by 2 bases, with 14 bases between. CDR3 in amino acids: CASRVGGIAYEQYF. Written as DNA, the CDR3 is TGTGCCAGCAGGGTCGGCGGGATCGCCTACGAGCAGTACTTC.

This chain joins TRBV6-5 and TRBJ2-1; a possible D gene is TRBD2 (6 bases). This CDR3 has 15 residues. From germline, CDR1 is MNHEY and CDR2 SVGAGI. V lost 5 bases and J lost 5, with 16 bases in between. As DNA, the CDR3 is TGTGCCAGCAGTAGAGCGGGCAGCACTCACAATGAGCAGTTCTTC. This sequence encodes CASSRAGSTHNEQFF.

This clone showed up just once. The chain joins TRBV3-1 (or the pseudogene TRBV3-2) to TRBJ2-7; 11 positions match TRBD2. The ends lost 5 bases at V and 11 bases at J; junction bases unmatched: 2. The CDR3 covers 11 residues. CDR1 and CDR2 from the germline V gene are LGHDT and YNNKEL (reference sequence). The CDR3 loop is CASSKGLAEYF. The CDR3 nucleotides are TGTGCCAGCAGCAAGGGACTAGCGGAGTACTTC.

The CDR3 DNA follows: TGTGCCACCAGCAGGGTAGCGGGAGAGTACAATGAGCAGTTCTTC. It specifies CATSRVAGEYNEQFF. The rearrangement uses TRBV15 and TRBJ2-1; 9 positions agree with TRBD2. Germline lookup yields CDR1 LNHNV and CDR2 YYDKDF (reference sequence). V lost 3 bases to trimming and J lost 4 bases; unmatched junction nucleotides: 4. CDR3 length equals 15 residues. Drawing the rest from reference TRBV15 and TRBJ2-1, the complete variable domain is DAMVIQNPRYQVTQFGKPVTLSCSQTLNHNVMYWYQQKSSQAPKLLFHYYDKDFNNEADTPDNFQSRRPNTSFCFLDIRSPGLGDTAMYLCATSRVAGEYNEQFFGPGTRLTVL.

This clone came up once. The chain uses TRBV7-3 and TRBJ2-1, with a tentative D call TRBD1 (5 bases). The CDR3 contains 14 residues. Trimming stripped 3 bases from V and 7 bases from J, with 13 bases between. Germline CDR1 is SGHTA and CDR2 is FQGTGA. The CDR3 nucleotides are TGTGCCAGCAGCTTTTTGCCAGGGTCGAATGAGCAGTTCTTC. Its translation: CASSFLPGSNEQFF.

This clone was seen just once. This sequence joins TRBV6-6 and TRBJ2-7, with 10 bases that match TRBD1. Unmatched junction bases numbered 11, after V lost 2 bases and J lost 7 bases. In germline, CDR1 is MNHNY, CDR2 SVGAGI (reference sequence). The CDR3 is made up of 16 amino acids. CDR3 protein: CASSYLTGTGVLEQYF. CDR3 in DNA: TGTGCCAGCAGTTACCTGACCGGGACAGGGGTTCTGGAGCAGTACTTC.

The rearrangement uses TRBV5-5 and TRBJ1-1; TRBD1 agrees at 9 bases. CDR3 length: 15 residues. With 2 bases clipped from V and 5 bases from J, the junction kept 7 bases outside the gene matches. The germline V gene encodes CDR1 SGHKS and CDR2 YYEKEE (reference sequence). DNA of the CDR3: TGTGCCAGCAGCTTCCACGGACAGGGGAGAACTGAAGCTTTCTTT. It yields the protein CASSFHGQGRTEAFF.

This rearrangement joins TRBV5-1 to TRBJ2-5, with TRBD2 matching over 10 bases. This CDR3 is built from 16 residues. The germline V gene has CDR1 SGHRS and CDR2 YFSETQ. Trimming at V came to 0 bases and at J to 5 bases, leaving 7 bases not matched to a gene. The CDR3 region is CASSLGSGRASETQYF. The CDR3 bases are TGCGCCAGCAGCTTGGGAAGCGGGAGGGCCAGTGAGACCCAGTACTTC.

The gene calls are TRBV5-1 and TRBJ1-1, with a weak D call TRBD1 (6 bases). Germline loops: CDR1 SGHRS, CDR2 YFSETQ. V was pared by 3 bases and J by 0 bases, with 15 bases between. CDR3 length equals 16 residues. This CDR3 is CASSYVQGRLNTEAFF. Here the CDR3 DNA reads TGCGCCAGCAGCTACGTACAGGGACGATTGAACACTGAAGCTTTCTTT.

The V gene is TRBV3-1 (or the pseudogene TRBV3-2), the J gene TRBJ1-2; TRBD1 agrees at 9 bases. Germline assignment: CDR1 LGHDT and CDR2 YNNKEL (reference sequence). The length of the CDR3 is 15 residues. Germline trimming cut 0 bases from V and 6 bases from J; bases unmatched to any gene: 5. As DNA, the CDR3 is TGTGCCAGCAGCCAAGAACTACAGGGGGCAAATGGCTACACCTTC. Translated, it gives CASSQELQGANGYTF.

The chain joins TRBV6-2 or TRBV6-3 to TRBJ1-5; 7 nucleotides agree with TRBD1. This CDR3 is built from 14 residues. Germline V gene data show CDR1 as MNHEY and CDR2 as SVGEGT. The V gene end was trimmed by 6 bases and the J gene end by 6 bases; junction bases not matched to a gene: 8. CDR3 amino acids: CASSFDRVGQPQHF. The CDR3 nucleotides are TGTGCCAGCAGCTTCGACAGGGTGGGTCAGCCCCAGCATTTT.

This clone was counted once. V gene TRBV12-3 or TRBV12-4 combines with J gene TRBJ1-1, with D possibly being TRBD1 (5 bases). The V and J ends lost 1 base and 6 bases respectively, with 9 bases between them. The CDR3 length is 13 residues. This CDR3 reads CASSLDQGAEAFF. CDR3 DNA: TGTGCCAGCAGTTTAGACCAGGGCGCTGAAGCTTTCTTT.

The CDR3 nucleotides read TGTGCCAGCAGCTTGCGGACAGGGAGTACCACAGGAGCTTTCTTT. It is translated as CASSLRTGSTTGAFF. J is TRBJ1-1 and V is TRBV14, with 8 bases fitting TRBD1. V was pared by 5 bases and J by 10 bases, with 15 bases of the junction left unmatched. Germline values: CDR1 SGHDN, CDR2 FVKESK. This CDR3 is 15 amino acids long. The full variable domain, its missing parts supplied by reference TRBV14 and TRBJ1-1, is EAGVTQFPSHSVIEKGQTVTLRCDPISGHDNLYWYRRVMGKEIKFLLHFVKESKQDESGMPNNRFLAERTGGTYSTLKVQPAELEDSGVYFCASSLRTGSTTGAFFGQGTRLTVV.

This rearrangement joins TRBV19 to TRBJ2-7, with 9 bases identical to TRBD1. This CDR3 is 13 amino acids long. V was pared by 4 bases and J by 4 bases, with 2 bases of the junction left unmatched. Per the germline V gene, CDR1 is LNHDA and CDR2 is SQIVND (reference sequence). The CDR3: CASSRGQGYEQYF. The CDR3 DNA reads as TGTGCCAGTAGTAGGGGACAGGGTTACGAGCAGTACTTC.

The chain couples TRBV28 to TRBJ2-3; tentative D call: TRBD2 (6 bases). This CDR3 is built from 15 residues. Germline V gene sequence: CDR1 MDHEN, CDR2 SYDVKM. The ends were cut back, 4 bases at V and 0 bases at J, with 11 bases in the middle. Here the CDR3 DNA reads TGTGCCAGCAGTTCCCCGGCGGGAAGCACAGATACGCAGTATTTT. Protein: CASSSPAGSTDTQYF.

The rearrangement links TRBV28 to TRBJ2-3, with TRBD1 as a possible D gene (5 bases). Looked up from germline, CDR1 is MDHEN and CDR2 is SYDVKM. V lost 5 bases and J lost 3, with 12 bases in between. CDR3 size: 14 residues. The CDR3 region is CASSRQRGTDTQYF. The DNA of the CDR3 is TGTGCCAGCAGTCGACAGCGAGGTACAGATACGCAGTATTTT.

The chain recombines TRBV28 with TRBJ1-2; maybe TRBD1 (6 bases). Trimming took off 2 bases at V and 4 bases at J, with 14 bases between the two ends. The V gene's germline CDR1 is MDHEN and CDR2 SYDVKM. CDR3 size: 15 residues. CDR3 DNA: TGTGCCAGCAGTTTACAGGGAGGGGGTCTCTATGGCTACACCTTC. As protein: CASSLQGGGLYGYTF.

CDR3 protein: CASSYGLAGGPDNEQFF. CDR3 nucleotide sequence: TGTGCCAGCAGTTACGGTCTAGCGGGAGGGCCCGACAATGAGCAGTTCTTC. The chain recombines TRBV6-2 or TRBV6-3 with TRBJ2-1, with 12 bases fitting TRBD2. Germline V CDR1 and CDR2: MNHEY, SVGEGT. The CDR3 sequence is 17 residues long. The J segment lost 5 bases and the V segment lost 2 bases, leaving 7 bases of the junction unmatched.

The gene calls are TRBV2 and TRBJ2-3; a possible D gene is TRBD1 (6 bases). CDR3 length equals 14 residues. Germline V gives CDR1 SNHLY, CDR2 FYNNEI. The germline V and J ends were trimmed by 6 bases and 4 bases, with 14 bases remaining between them. This CDR3 reads CASRPGVGADTQYF. The DNA of the CDR3 is TGTGCCAGCAGACCAGGGGTAGGGGCAGATACGCAGTATTTT.

The chain joins TRBV3-1 (or the pseudogene TRBV3-2) to TRBJ2-1, with D perhaps TRBD2 (6 bases). The germline gives CDR1 LGHDT, CDR2 YNNKEL (reference sequence). V was trimmed by 4 bases and J by 8 bases, leaving 27 bases between them. The CDR3 is 18 residues long. The CDR3 reads CASSPGGEDPTTFYEQFF. CDR3 sequence (DNA): TGTGCCAGCAGCCCAGGAGGGGAGGATCCTACTACATTCTATGAGCAGTTCTTC.

The chain joins TRBV14 to TRBJ2-7, with 8 bases fitting TRBD2. Germline V gene lookup returns CDR1 SGHDN and CDR2 FVKESK. The CDR3 has 14 residues. V gave up 5 bases and J gave up 3 bases; unmatched junction bases: 6. The DNA of the CDR3 is TGTGCCAGCAGCGCGACTAGCGAGCTCTACGAGCAGTACTTC. Residues: CASSATSELYEQYF.

This clone was picked up one time. The chain is built from TRBV29-1 and TRBJ1-4; TRBD1 agrees at 7 bases. V shed 7 bases and J 0 bases; nucleotides not matched to a gene: 5. The germline V gene encodes CDR1 SQVTM and CDR2 ANQGSEA. This CDR3 comprises 14 residues. CDR3 DNA sequence: TGCAGCGCCACAGGGGACTCAACTAATGAAAAACTGTTTTTT. As protein: CSATGDSTNEKLFF.

The CDR3 DNA follows: TGTGCCAGTAGTATCACAGGTGGGGGCAATCAGCCCCAGCATTTT. It is translated as CASSITGGGNQPQHF. The genes are TRBV19 and TRBJ1-5; a weak D match, TRBD1 (5 bases). The CDR3 has 15 amino acids. V was clipped by 3 bases and J by 2 bases, with 11 bases between them. CDR1 is LNHDA, CDR2 SQIVND, per germline (reference sequence).

The V and J genes are TRBV5-1 and TRBJ1-1; 8 positions agree with TRBD1. V gave up 1 base and J gave up 0 bases; unmatched junction bases: 8. This CDR3 is 17 amino acids long. Germline V gene lookup returns CDR1 SGHRS and CDR2 YFSETQ. CDR3 protein: CASSLLGDRTMNTEAFF. As DNA, the CDR3 is TGCGCCAGCAGCTTGTTAGGGGACAGGACCATGAACACTGAAGCTTTCTTT.

This clone is a singleton in its sample. For the CDR3, the DNA is TGTGCCAGCAGTGATGGGGGGGGCGTTGGAATGAACACTGAAGCTTTCTTT. Amino acid sequence: CASSDGGGVGMNTEAFF. The chain has TRBV28 and TRBJ1-1; tentatively, D is TRBD1 (6 bases). The CDR3 runs 17 residues. V lost 5 bases and J lost 0, with 19 bases in between. Germline loops: CDR1 MDHEN, CDR2 SYDVKM.

V gene TRBV28 combines with J gene TRBJ1-2; 11 bases agree with TRBD1. The CDR3 contains 14 residues. Trimming took 6 bases from V and 8 from J; bases not matched to a gene: 8. In germline, CDR1 is MDHEN, CDR2 SYDVKM. The CDR3 region is CASSRTGGRLGYTF. CDR3 nucleotides: TGTGCCAGCAGCCGGACAGGGGGCAGGTTGGGCTACACCTTC.